This TCR beta chain was sequenced for a study of cytomegalovirus exposure and HLA in healthy donors. General study points: What a later analysis showed was that several of the most significant clusters appeared linked to common viral pathogens. Analyzed later, most CMV-associated TCR beta chains appeared HLA-restricted. According to reports, the classifier identified cytomegalovirus status with high specificity and sensitivity.

Germline-derived CDR1 and CDR2 are SGDLS and YYNGEE. The V gene end was trimmed by 0 bases and the J gene end by 3 bases; junction bases not matched to a gene: 9. The CDR3 is 17 residues long. A note on this clone: As yet, its antigen is unknown.

Amplification used 60 Vbeta primers and 13 Jbeta primers. Using immunoSEQ multiplex PCR, the repertoire was profiled, and TCRdb retains in-frame clones only, with some absent. There are about 150,000 clones in the sample; about 76% occur only once, and about 4% lies in the top ten. The TCR was taken from a human donor in good health. The chain couples TRBV9 to TRBJ2-1, with TRBD2 matching over 7 bases. The sequencing input was PBMCs. CDR3 amino acids: CASSVDPPGGVYNEQFF. In DNA form, the CDR3 reads TGTGCCAGCAGCGTAGACCCCCCGGGGGGAGTCTACAATGAGCAGTTCTTC.